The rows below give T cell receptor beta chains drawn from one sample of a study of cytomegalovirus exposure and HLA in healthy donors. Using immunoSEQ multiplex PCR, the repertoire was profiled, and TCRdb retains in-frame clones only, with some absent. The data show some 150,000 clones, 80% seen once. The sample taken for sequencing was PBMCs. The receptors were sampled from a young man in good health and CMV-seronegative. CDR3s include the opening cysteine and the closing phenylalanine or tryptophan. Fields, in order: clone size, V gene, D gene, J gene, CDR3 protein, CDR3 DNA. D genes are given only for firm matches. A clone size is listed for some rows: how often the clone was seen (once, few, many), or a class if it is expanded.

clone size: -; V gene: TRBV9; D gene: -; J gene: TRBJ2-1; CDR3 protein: CASSVGGGGRDHEQFF; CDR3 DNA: TGTGCCAGCAGCGTAGGAGGGGGTGGGAGGGACCATGAGCAGTTCTTC
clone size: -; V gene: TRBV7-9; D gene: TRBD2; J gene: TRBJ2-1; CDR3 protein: CASSLTSGGYSYNEQFF; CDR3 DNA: TGTGCCAGCAGCTTAACAAGCGGGGGCTACTCCTACAATGAGCAGTTCTTC
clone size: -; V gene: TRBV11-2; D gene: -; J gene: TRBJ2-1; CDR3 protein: CASNPRGGAGYEQFF; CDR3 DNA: TGTGCCAGCAACCCAAGAGGGGGGGCGGGCTATGAGCAGTTCTTC
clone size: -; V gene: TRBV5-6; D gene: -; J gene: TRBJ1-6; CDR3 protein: CASSLGSGTHSPLHF; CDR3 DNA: TGTGCCAGCAGCTTGGGCTCCGGGACACATTCACCCCTCCACTTT
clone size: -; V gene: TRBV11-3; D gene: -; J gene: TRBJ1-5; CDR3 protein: CASSLGGASNQPQHF; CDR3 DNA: TGTGCCAGCAGCTTAGGTGGGGCGAGCAATCAGCCCCAGCATTTT
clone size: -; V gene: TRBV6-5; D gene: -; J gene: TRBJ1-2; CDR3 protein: CASSYFPSSGYGYTF; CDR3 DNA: TGTGCCAGCAGTTACTTCCCAAGCAGCGGCTATGGCTACACCTTC
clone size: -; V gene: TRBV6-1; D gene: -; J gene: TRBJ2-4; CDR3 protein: CASSALSGGVAKNIQYF; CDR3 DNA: TGTGCCAGCAGTGCCCTGAGCGGTGGTGTAGCCAAAAACATTCAGTACTTC
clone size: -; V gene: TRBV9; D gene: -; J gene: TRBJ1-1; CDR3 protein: CASSVERGLNTEAFF; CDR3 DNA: TGTGCCAGCAGCGTAGAAAGGGGCTTGAACACTGAAGCTTTCTTT
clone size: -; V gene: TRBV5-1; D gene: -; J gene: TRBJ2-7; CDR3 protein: CASSLEAGWSAEQYF; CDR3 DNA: TGCGCCAGCAGCTTGGAAGCAGGGTGGTCTGCCGAGCAGTACTTC
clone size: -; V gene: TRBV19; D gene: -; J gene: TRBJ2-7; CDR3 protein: CASSKVAATYEQYF; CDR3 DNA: TGTGCCAGTAGTAAGGTAGCGGCTACCTACGAGCAGTACTTC
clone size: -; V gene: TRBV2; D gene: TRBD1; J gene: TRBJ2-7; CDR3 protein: CASRLQGAAYEQYF; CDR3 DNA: TGTGCCAGCAGACTACAGGGGGCCGCCTACGAGCAGTACTTC
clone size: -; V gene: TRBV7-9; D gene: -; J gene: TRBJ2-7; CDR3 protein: CASSWDRDTYYEQYF; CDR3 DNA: TGTGCCAGCAGCTGGGACCGGGACACCTACTACGAGCAGTACTTC
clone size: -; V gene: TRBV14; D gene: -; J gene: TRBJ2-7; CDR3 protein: CASSLGRGTEQYF; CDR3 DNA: TGTGCCAGCAGCCTGGGCAGGGGAACCGAGCAGTACTTC
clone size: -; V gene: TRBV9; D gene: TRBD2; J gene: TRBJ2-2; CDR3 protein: CASSVTSAGELFF; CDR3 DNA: TGTGCCAGCAGCGTTACTAGCGCCGGGGAGCTGTTTTTT
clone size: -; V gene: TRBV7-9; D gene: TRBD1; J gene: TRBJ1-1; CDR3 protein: CASSTRRGTGGRTEAFF; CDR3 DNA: TGTGCCAGCAGCACCCGGAGGGGGACAGGGGGCCGGACTGAAGCTTTCTTT
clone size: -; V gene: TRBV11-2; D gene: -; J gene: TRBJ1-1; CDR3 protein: CASSGVAALGRTEAFF; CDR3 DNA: TGTGCCAGCAGCGGGGTGGCGGCTTTAGGGAGAACTGAAGCTTTCTTT
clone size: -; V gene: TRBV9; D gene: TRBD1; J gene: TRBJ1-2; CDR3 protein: CASSVGGRQGADYGYTF; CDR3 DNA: TGTGCCAGCAGCGTAGGAGGTCGGCAGGGGGCTGACTATGGCTACACCTTC
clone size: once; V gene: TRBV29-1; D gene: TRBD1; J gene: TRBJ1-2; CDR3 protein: CSVEDAVVGGTGVSYGYTF; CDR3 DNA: TGCAGCGTTGAAGATGCTGTAGTTGGGGGGACAGGGGTGAGCTATGGCTACACCTTC
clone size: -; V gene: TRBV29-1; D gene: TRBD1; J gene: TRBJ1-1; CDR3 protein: CSASTGGNTEAFF; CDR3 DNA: TGCAGCGCATCCACAGGGGGGAACACTGAAGCTTTCTTT
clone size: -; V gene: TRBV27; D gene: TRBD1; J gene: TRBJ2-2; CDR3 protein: CASSTRDSNTGELFF; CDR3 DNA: TGTGCCAGCAGTACCCGGGACAGCAACACCGGGGAGCTGTTTTTT
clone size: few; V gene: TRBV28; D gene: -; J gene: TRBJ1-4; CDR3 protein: CASSPSRALNEKLFF; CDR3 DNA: TGTGCCAGCAGTCCCTCCAGGGCCCTTAATGAAAAACTGTTTTTT
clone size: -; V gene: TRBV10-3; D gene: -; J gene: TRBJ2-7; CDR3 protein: CAISESRDSYEQYF; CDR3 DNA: TGTGCCATCAGTGAGTCGAGAGACAGCTACGAGCAGTACTTC
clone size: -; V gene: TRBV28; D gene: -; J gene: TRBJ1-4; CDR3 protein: CASSLRAEKLFF; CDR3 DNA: TGTGCCAGCAGTTTACGAGCTGAAAAACTGTTTTTT
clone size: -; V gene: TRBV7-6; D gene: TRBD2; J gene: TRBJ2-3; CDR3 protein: CASSPRAGGLWDTQYF; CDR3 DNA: TGTGCCAGCAGCCCCCGCGCGGGGGGGCTGTGGGATACGCAGTATTTT
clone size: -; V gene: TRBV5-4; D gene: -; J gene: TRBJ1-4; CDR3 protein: CASSFEREEKLFF; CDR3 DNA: TGTGCCAGCAGCTTCGAGAGGGAGGAAAAACTGTTTTTT
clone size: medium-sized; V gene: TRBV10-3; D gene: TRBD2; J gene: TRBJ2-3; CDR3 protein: CAISEWRLASTDTQYF; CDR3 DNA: TGTGCCATCAGTGAATGGAGACTAGCGAGTACAGATACGCAGTATTTT
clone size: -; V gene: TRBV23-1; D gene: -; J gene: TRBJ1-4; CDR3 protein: CASSQSARGATNEKLFF; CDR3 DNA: TGCGCCAGCAGTCAATCGGCCAGGGGCGCAACTAATGAAAAACTGTTTTTT
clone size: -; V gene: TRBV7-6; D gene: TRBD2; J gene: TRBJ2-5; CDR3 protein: CASSRSRSSGGAGLGETQYF; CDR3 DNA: TGTGCCAGCAGTCGCTCGAGGTCTAGCGGGGGGGCGGGATTGGGAGAGACCCAGTACTTC
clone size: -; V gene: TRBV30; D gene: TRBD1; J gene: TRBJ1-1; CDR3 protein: CAWTKGPGGDWGQGKRAEAFF; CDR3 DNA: TGTGCCTGGACCAAGGGGCCAGGTGGGGATTGGGGACAGGGTAAGCGTGCTGAAGCTTTCTTT
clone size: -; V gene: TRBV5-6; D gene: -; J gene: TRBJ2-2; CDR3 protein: CASSLDQGNTGELFF; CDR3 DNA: TGTGCCAGCAGCTTGGATCAGGGGAACACCGGGGAGCTGTTTTTT
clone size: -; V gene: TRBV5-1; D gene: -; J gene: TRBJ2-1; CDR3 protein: CASSLPGNGEQFF; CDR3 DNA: TGCGCCAGCAGCTTGCCAGGGAACGGGGAGCAGTTCTTC
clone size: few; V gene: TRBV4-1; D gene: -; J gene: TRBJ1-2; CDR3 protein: CASSHGAIANYGYTF; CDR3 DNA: TGCGCCAGCAGTCACGGAGCCATCGCTAACTATGGCTACACCTTC
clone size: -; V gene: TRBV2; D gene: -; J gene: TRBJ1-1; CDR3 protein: CASSVELNTEAFF; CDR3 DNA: TGTGCCAGCAGTGTGGAGCTGAACACTGAAGCTTTCTTT
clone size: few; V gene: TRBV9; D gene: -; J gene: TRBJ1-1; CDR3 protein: CASSVGAGGMNTEAFF; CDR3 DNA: TGTGCCAGCAGCGTGGGGGCAGGTGGGATGAACACTGAAGCTTTCTTT
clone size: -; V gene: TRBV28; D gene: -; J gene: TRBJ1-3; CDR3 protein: CASKTTGSGNTIYF; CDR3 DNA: TGTGCCAGCAAGACGACAGGCTCTGGAAACACCATATATTTT
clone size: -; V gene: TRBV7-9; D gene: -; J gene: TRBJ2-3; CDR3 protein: CSSSLAGGGGPEQYF; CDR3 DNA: TGTTCCAGCAGCTTAGCAGGGGGAGGGGGGCCCGAACAGTATTTT
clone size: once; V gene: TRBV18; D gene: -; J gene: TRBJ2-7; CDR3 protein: CASSLLRQEIFYEQYF; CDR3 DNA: TGTGCCAGCTCGCTTCTTAGACAGGAGATATTTTACGAGCAGTACTTC
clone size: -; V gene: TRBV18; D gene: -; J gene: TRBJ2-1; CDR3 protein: CASSPRDSDNEQFF; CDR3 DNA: TGTGCCAGCTCACCCCGAGACAGCGACAATGAGCAGTTCTTC
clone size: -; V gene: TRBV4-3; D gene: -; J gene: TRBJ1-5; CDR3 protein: CASSQDASGSQPQHF; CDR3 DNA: TGCGCCAGCAGCCAAGATGCCTCAGGGTCTCAGCCCCAGCATTTT
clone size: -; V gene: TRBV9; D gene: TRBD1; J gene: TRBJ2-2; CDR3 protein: CASSGPRQGANTGELFF; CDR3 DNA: TGTGCCAGCAGCGGCCCCCGACAGGGGGCGAACACCGGGGAGCTGTTTTTT
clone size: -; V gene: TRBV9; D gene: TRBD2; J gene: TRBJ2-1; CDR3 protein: CASSVLAGGPHSYNEQFF; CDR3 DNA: TGTGCCAGCAGCGTTTTAGCGGGAGGGCCGCACTCCTACAATGAGCAGTTCTTC
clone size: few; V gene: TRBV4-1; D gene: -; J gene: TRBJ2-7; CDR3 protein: CASSQSGSYEQYF; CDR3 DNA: TGCGCCAGCAGCCAAAGCGGCTCCTACGAGCAGTACTTC